Listed below are T cell receptor beta chains from one sample, sequenced in a study of identifying expanded T cells in peripheral blood. The method was immunoSEQ multiplex PCR; TCRdb's version includes in-frame clones alone and lacks a portion of them. Among over 100,000 clones listed, roughly 90% were seen once. Sequenced input: blood. The receptors stem from a person between 18 and 75 years old in good health. Both conserved end residues are part of each CDR3. A D gene is named only where the DNA matches it firmly. Clone size, where shown, is once, few, many, or a class for clones that have expanded.

DNA: TGTGCCAGCAGCCTCGGTTCTGGAAACACCATATATTTT; CDR3: CASSLGSGNTIYF; D: NA; V: TRBV11-3; J: TRBJ1-3; size: NA
DNA: TGTGCCAGCAGCTTGGTGTCAAACTATGGCTACACCTTC; CDR3: CASSLVSNYGYTF; D: NA; V: TRBV5-4; J: TRBJ1-2; size: NA
DNA: TGTGCCAGCAGCTTGCAGGGGCGGACCTCCTACAATGAGCAGTTCTTC; CDR3: CASSLQGRTSYNEQFF; D: NA; V: TRBV7-3; J: TRBJ2-1; size: NA
DNA: TGTGCCAGCAGTTTATCCGAGAATCAGCCCCAGCATTTT; CDR3: CASSLSENQPQHF; D: NA; V: TRBV28; J: TRBJ1-5; size: NA
DNA: TGTGCCAGCAGCTTGGAGTTCAGGGGTTCTGGGGCTGAAGCTTTCTTT; CDR3: CASSLEFRGSGAEAFF; D: NA; V: TRBV5-6; J: TRBJ1-1; size: NA
DNA: TGTGCCACCCAAGGGGAAAGGCATGAGCAGTTCTTC; CDR3: CATQGERHEQFF; D: NA; V: TRBV6-5; J: TRBJ2-1; size: NA
DNA: TGTGCCAGTAGTGTACCCCCTGGAAACACCATATATTTT; CDR3: CASSVPPGNTIYF; D: NA; V: TRBV19; J: TRBJ1-3; size: NA
DNA: TGTGCCAGCAGGACCTCCCAGGGAAATGAGCAGTTCTTC; CDR3: CASRTSQGNEQFF; D: NA; V: TRBV11-3; J: TRBJ2-1; size: NA
DNA: TGTGCCAGCTCACCCGCTAGCGGGGGGACCACAGATACGCAGTATTTT; CDR3: CASSPASGGTTDTQYF; D: TRBD2; V: TRBV18; J: TRBJ2-3; size: NA
DNA: TGTGCCAGCTCACCGGTCCCTAGCGCCGGCAGCACAGATACGCAGTATTTT; CDR3: CASSPVPSAGSTDTQYF; D: NA; V: TRBV18; J: TRBJ2-3; size: once
DNA: TGTGCCAGCAGTTACTCGGGATCAGAGACCCAGTACTTC; CDR3: CASSYSGSETQYF; D: NA; V: TRBV6-5; J: TRBJ2-5; size: NA
DNA: TGTGCCAGCAGTTACGGCGGGAGGTCAAGCGGGGAGCTGTTTTTT; CDR3: CASSYGGRSSGELFF; D: TRBD2; V: TRBV6-5; J: TRBJ2-2; size: few
DNA: TGTGCCAGCAGCCAAAAAAACAGGGGATGGGATGAAGCTTTCTTT; CDR3: CASSQKNRGWDEAFF; D: TRBD1; V: TRBV6-5; J: TRBJ1-1; size: once
DNA: TGTGCCAGTAGTTTCGGATCGAGAGATACGCAGTATTTT; CDR3: CASSFGSRDTQYF; D: NA; V: TRBV19; J: TRBJ2-3; size: once
DNA: TGTGCCAGCAGCGCGACAGGGGTCCAAGAGACCCAGTACTTC; CDR3: CASSATGVQETQYF; D: TRBD1; V: TRBV9; J: TRBJ2-5; size: NA
DNA: TGCGCCAGCAGTCCTCGTCCTGGCAGGGCGAACACCGGGGAGCTGTTTTTT; CDR3: CASSPRPGRANTGELFF; D: NA; V: TRBV23-1; J: TRBJ2-2; size: NA
DNA: TGTGCCAGTAGTACCGGCCTGACAGGTCAAAATGAAAAACTGTTTTTT; CDR3: CASSTGLTGQNEKLFF; D: NA; V: TRBV19; J: TRBJ1-4; size: few
DNA: TGTGCCAGCAGCGTAGCAGGGACTTCGCCGAAAGGTAATGAGCAGTTCTTC; CDR3: CASSVAGTSPKGNEQFF; D: NA; V: TRBV9; J: TRBJ2-1; size: NA
DNA: TGTGCCAGCAGTTCCGACAAGGCGGACTTGGGCTACACCTTC; CDR3: CASSSDKADLGYTF; D: NA; V: TRBV7-9; J: TRBJ1-2; size: NA
DNA: TGTGCCAGCAGAGGGGGAAACACCGGGGAGCTGTTTTTT; CDR3: CASRGGNTGELFF; D: NA; V: TRBV11-3; J: TRBJ2-2; size: NA
DNA: TGTGCCTGGAGCGGCGGGACAGGAGAGACCCAGTACTTC; CDR3: CAWSGGTGETQYF; D: TRBD1; V: TRBV30; J: TRBJ2-5; size: NA
DNA: TGCGCCAGCAGCCAAAACCGACAGTTCCAAGAGACCCAGTACTTC; CDR3: CASSQNRQFQETQYF; D: NA; V: TRBV5-1; J: TRBJ2-5; size: NA
DNA: TGTGCCAGTAGTTTCTCCCGGACTAACTACGAGCAGTACTTC; CDR3: CASSFSRTNYEQYF; D: NA; V: TRBV19; J: TRBJ2-7; size: NA
DNA: TGTGCCAGCAGCCATTCCGCGGATTCTCAGTTGCACTTC; CDR3: CASSHSADSQLHF; D: NA; V: TRBV14; J: TRBJ2-7; size: NA
DNA: TGTGCCAGCAGTCCCCCTAACAAGCCCTCCTACGAGCAGTACTTC; CDR3: CASSPPNKPSYEQYF; D: NA; V: TRBV28; J: TRBJ2-7; size: NA
DNA: TGTGCCAGCACCTCGATGGGACAGGGAAGTGGCTACACCTTC; CDR3: CASTSMGQGSGYTF; D: TRBD1; V: TRBV2; J: TRBJ1-2; size: NA
DNA: TGCGCCAGCAGCCAAGAGTCTCTAGCGGGGGGGCAGTGGGGAGAAGAGACCCAGTACTTC; CDR3: CASSQESLAGGQWGEETQYF; D: TRBD2; V: TRBV4-3; J: TRBJ2-5; size: NA
DNA: TGTGCCTCACGGGAAGCGGAGAACACCGGGGAGCTGTTTTTT; CDR3: CASREAENTGELFF; D: NA; V: TRBV4-2; J: TRBJ2-2; size: NA